These T cell receptor beta chains were read from a single sample in a study of T-cell reconstitution after alpha-beta-depleted transplantation in children. MiXCR, applied by TCRdb to the PCR reads, yields one record per CDR3 protein. The sample includes around 600,000 distinct CDR3 sequences, 20% to 25% of them seen just once. This sample comprised PBMCs, mostly from graft donor cells, obtained 360 days after TCRalphabeta/CD19-depleted stem cell transplant. The receptors originated from a boy in the first two years of life who had a stem cell transplant for acute myeloid leukemia, so the T cells may come from the graft donor. CDR3s include the opening cysteine and the closing phenylalanine or tryptophan. Fields, in order: clone size, V gene, D gene, CDR3 protein. The D gene is left open where the match is weak. Rows may omit the clone size; those that give it use once, few, many or a size class.

- TRBV5-1 TRBD1 CASSLRTGARETQYF
many TRBV10-2 - CASSESYSPLHF
- TRBV6-1 TRBD1 CASSRGTGAQETQYF
- TRBV3-1 - CASSLIDDSPDTQYF
many TRBV12-3/TRBV12-4 - CASSVDGTNGGKLFF
few TRBV12-3/TRBV12-4 - CASMGIGPLYEQYF
- TRBV20-1 - CSALTKKGGGYTF
many TRBV20-1 - CSASGTRVSYEQYF
- TRBV9 - CASSVGLFSYEQYF
- TRBV7-8 - CASRQGRSGANVLTF
- TRBV20-1 - CSASFLGFAKNIQYF
- TRBV5-5 - CASSFKPDVGTEAFF
many TRBV5-6 TRBD1 CASSLDGTGASEQYF
many TRBV12-3/TRBV12-4 - CASSLVAAGRTDTQYF
many TRBV28 - CASSLGRGGSGANVLTF
- TRBV12-3/TRBV12-4 - CASSFRRGSYNEQFF
many TRBV20-1 - CSASKTQYF
many TRBV20-1 - CSASVGKETQYF
- TRBV12-3/TRBV12-4 TRBD1 CASTTRAQGANYGYTF
few TRBV4-3 - CASSQDIGTIYGYTF
few TRBV6-5 - CASSYSGFTGNGNTEAFF
many TRBV5-1 TRBD1 CASSLVPTGVDRELFF
- TRBV6-5 TRBD1 CASSYRQGTYEQYF
- TRBV11-1 - CASSLGGFGGPTSNRQQFF
many TRBV14 - CASSQAGSGRNGYTF
many TRBV5-5 - CASSSTIAGNEQFF
- TRBV6-2/TRBV6-3 - CASSWYSNQPQHF
many TRBV6-5 TRBD2 CASSYSGGSTDTQYF
few TRBV20-1 TRBD1 CSARDWGQGEKGTEAFF
- TRBV12-3/TRBV12-4 TRBD1 CASGNRGIAGELFF
- TRBV20-1 - CSATDSGTEAFF
few TRBV6-1 - CASKRIEGNTIYF
few TRBV7-6 TRBD2 CASSLGWSAGGDNEQFF
many TRBV4-3 TRBD1 CASSLGTGASYEQYF
- TRBV2 TRBD2 CASSERGLGRETQYF
many TRBV5-1 - CASSAGWNTGELFF